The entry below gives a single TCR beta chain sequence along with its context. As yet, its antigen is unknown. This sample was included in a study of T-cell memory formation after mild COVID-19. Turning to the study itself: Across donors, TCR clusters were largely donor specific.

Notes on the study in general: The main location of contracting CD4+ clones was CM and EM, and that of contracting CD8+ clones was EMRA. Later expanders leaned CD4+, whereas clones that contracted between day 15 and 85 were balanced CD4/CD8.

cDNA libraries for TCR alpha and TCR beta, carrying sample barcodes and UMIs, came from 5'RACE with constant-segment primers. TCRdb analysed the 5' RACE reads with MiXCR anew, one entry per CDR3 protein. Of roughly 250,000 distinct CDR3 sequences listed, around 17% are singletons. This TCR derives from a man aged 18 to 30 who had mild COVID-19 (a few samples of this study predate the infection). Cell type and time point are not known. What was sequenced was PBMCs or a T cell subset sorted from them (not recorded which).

This CDR3 reads CSVMAVRWNTEAFF. For the CDR3, the DNA is TGCAGCGTTATGGCAGTGAGATGGAACACTGAAGCTTTCTTT. The rearrangement links TRBV29-1 to TRBJ1-1; no reliable D call. Germline assignment: CDR1 SQVTM and CDR2 ANQGSEA. Deletions cut 5 bases from V and 1 base from J, with 14 bases between. CDR3 length: 14 amino acids.